This T cell receptor beta chain was obtained from a study of T cell clones after liver transplantation. Clones were sequenced by immunoSEQ multiplex PCR, and TCRdb holds only the in-frame ones, with some missing. Seen here are roughly 120,000 clones, approximately 90% observed once, and the top ten hold 0.65% to 0.95%. The CDR3 has 16 amino acids. V lost 5 bases and J lost 6; bases outside the gene matches: 10. Germline V CDR1 and CDR2: SGHTA, FQGTGA. Specimen: CD4+ T cells from blood, collected 12 months after liver transplant. This receptor was obtained from a human patient who received a liver transplant. Some of these T cells may belong to the graft donor. The J gene is TRBJ2-1, the V gene TRBV7-3; TRBD2 matches 10 bases. CDR3 coding DNA: TGTGCCAGCAGCCCGCCGGGACTAGCGAGTCGCAATGAGCAGTTCTTC. Protein: CASSPPGLASRNEQFF.